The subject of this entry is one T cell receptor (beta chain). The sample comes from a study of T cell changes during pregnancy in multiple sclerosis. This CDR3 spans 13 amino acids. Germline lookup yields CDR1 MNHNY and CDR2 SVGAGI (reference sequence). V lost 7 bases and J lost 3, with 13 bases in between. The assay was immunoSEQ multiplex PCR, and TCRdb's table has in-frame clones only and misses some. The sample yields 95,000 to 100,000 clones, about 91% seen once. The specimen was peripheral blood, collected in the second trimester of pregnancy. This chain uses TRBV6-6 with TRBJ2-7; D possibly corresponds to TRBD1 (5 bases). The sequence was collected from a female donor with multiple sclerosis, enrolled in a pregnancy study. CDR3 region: CASNEDIIYEQYF. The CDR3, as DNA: TGTGCCAGCAATGAGGACATAATCTACGAGCAGTACTTC.